This TCR beta chain was documented in a study of T-cell memory formation after mild COVID-19. This CDR3 is 16 amino acids long. Germline loops: CDR1 SGHKS, CDR2 YYEKEE (reference sequence). Trimming took 5 bases from V and 3 from J, leaving 20 bases between them. The study, taken as a whole, reports: Contracting CD4+ clones were located mainly in CM and EM, and CD8+ clones in EMRA. Several responding clones turned up in pre-infection memory, indicating that cross-reactive memory may have taken part. Clonal second-wave expansions that peaked on day 37 had unconfirmed SARS-CoV-2 specificity.

This clonotype was counted only a few times. The antigen is unknown. One entry per CDR3 protein, called by TCRdb with MiXCR from the 5' RACE reads. The table includes some 300,000 distinct CDR3 sequences, 20% to 25% detected once. The clonotype originates from a man in his late teens or twenties who had mild COVID-19 (a few samples of this study predate the infection). Cell type and time point are not known. What was sequenced was PBMCs or a T cell subset sorted from them (not recorded which). This chain connects TRBV5-5 to TRBJ1-1, with a tentative D call TRBD1 (6 bases). The CDR3 nucleotides are TGTGCCAGCAGACGCGCTCCGGGACACTTTTACACTGAAGCTTTCTTT. Translating it yields CASRRAPGHFYTEAFF.